The clone carrying this T cell receptor beta chain was counted between two and nine times. A library of TCRbeta sequences, prepared with unique molecular identifiers, was generated. TCRdb redid the calling of the PCR reads with MiXCR, one entry per CDR3 protein. Here the sample spans roughly 350,000 distinct CDR3 sequences, under 13% being singletons. This CDR3 is 16 amino acids long. Per germline, CDR1 MDHEN and CDR2 SYDVKM. Trimming removed 0 bases from V and 4 bases from J, with 13 bases in between. The source of the sample is a study of T-cell reconstitution after alpha-beta-depleted transplantation in children.

This TCR was recovered from a human donor who donated a stem cell graft to a child with acute lymphoblastic leukemia. The input for sequencing was PBMCs from the stem cell graft donor, taken from the stem cell graft. The chain carries TRBV28 and TRBJ1-5; D unclear. CDR3 nucleotides: TGTGCCAGCAGTTTATGGGCGGAACCGGGGAATCAGCCCCAGCATTTT. Its protein is CASSLWAEPGNQPQHF.